The 27 T cell receptor beta chains in this list originate from one sample, sequenced in a study of blood T cell repertoires in COVID-19 (TCRdb year 2020). The library came from the immunoSEQ multiplex PCR assay. TCRdb limited this immuneACCESS table to in-frame rearrangements with V and J called. A share of clones is missing; checked studies link under half to unresolved V genes, and the rest is unexplained. This sample lists under 150,000 clones; around 88% were detected once. Of the sample, roughly 30% falls within the top ten clones. Sequenced input: peripheral blood. The receptors were gathered from a human donor in a cohort sampled during active COVID-19.

The CDR3 DNA follows: TGTGCCAGCAGCCCGGGAGGGGCCAGCAATCAGCCCCAGCATTTT. It codes for CASSPGGASNQPQHF. The chain has TRBV7-2 and TRBJ1-5, with a weak D call TRBD1 (5 bases). The V gene lost 5 bases and the J gene lost 1 base, with 12 bases spanning the gap. Germline CDR1 SGHTA, CDR2 FQGNSA. The CDR3 consists of 15 residues.

V gene TRBV7-9 combines with J gene TRBJ2-1, with 7 bases identical to TRBD2. CDR3 length: 14 residues. The ends lost 8 bases at V and 6 bases at J; junction bases unmatched: 10. In germline, CDR1 is SEHNR, CDR2 FQNEAQ (reference sequence). The DNA for the CDR3 is TGTGCCAGCGGCAAGCGGGGAAAGGGCAATGAGCAGTTCTTC. Translating it yields CASGKRGKGNEQFF.

The chain has TRBV7-2 and TRBJ2-5, with D possibly matching TRBD1 (5 bases). CDR1 and CDR2 (germline): SGHTA, FQGNSA. Trimming stripped 5 bases from V and 3 bases from J, with 10 bases between. CDR3 length: 13 residues. In nucleotides, the CDR3 is TGTGCCAGCAGCCTGACAGTAAAAGAGACCCAGTACTTC. Translation gives CASSLTVKETQYF.

This sequence joins TRBV11-2 and TRBJ2-5, with D hard to call. Germline assignment: CDR1 SGHAT and CDR2 FQNNGV. CDR3 length equals 14 residues. V dropped 7 bases and J dropped 0 bases, with 12 bases sitting between them. CDR3 coding DNA: TGTGCCAGCATCCGAGGCTCGTACCAAGAGACCCAGTACTTC. This sequence encodes CASIRGSYQETQYF.

The V gene is TRBV20-1, the J gene TRBJ1-2; D not resolved. CDR1 DFQATT and CDR2 SNEGSKA come from the germline V gene (reference sequence). V was cut by 7 bases and J by 8 bases, with 14 bases left in between. The CDR3 is 11 residues long. CDR3 sequence: CSVVTKQGYTF. Written as DNA, the CDR3 is TGCAGTGTGGTAACAAAACAGGGCTACACCTTC.

V and J are TRBV9 and TRBJ1-1, with a possible D match to TRBD1 (5 bases). CDR1 is SGDLS and CDR2 is YYNGEE in the germline V gene. Trimming cost V 2 bases and J 5 bases, with 10 bases left between them. There are 13 residues in the CDR3. CDR3 region: CASSVSGDTEAFF. The CDR3 nucleotides are TGTGCCAGCAGCGTTTCGGGGGATACTGAAGCTTTCTTT.

This sequence joins TRBV5-6 and TRBJ2-3; D is undetermined. The CDR3 sequence is 13 residues long. Trimming took off 5 bases at V and 0 bases at J, with 7 bases between the two ends. The germline gives CDR1 SGHDT, CDR2 YYEEEE. The CDR3 reads CASSFYSTDTQYF. The CDR3 coding sequence is TGTGCCAGCAGTTTTTATAGCACAGATACGCAGTATTTT.

The gene calls are TRBV5-4 and TRBJ1-4, with TRBD1 matching 8 bases. Trimming at V came to 3 bases and at J to 7 bases, leaving 8 bases not matched to a gene. The CDR3 runs 15 residues. Germline V gene data show CDR1 as SGHNT and CDR2 as YYREEE (reference sequence). The CDR3, as DNA: TGTGCCAGCAGCTCTACAGGGGGAGGGGGTGAAAAACTGTTTTTT. Protein product: CASSSTGGGGEKLFF.

The chain is built from TRBV19 and TRBJ1-2; D is unclear. CDR1 and CDR2 from the germline V gene are LNHDA and SQIVND (reference sequence). The CDR3 sequence is 13 residues long. V was shortened by 4 bases and J by 2 bases, with 8 bases between the two germline ends. The CDR3 sequence is CASSTGINYGYTF. The CDR3 DNA is TGTGCCAGTAGTACGGGGATAAACTATGGCTACACCTTC.

The J gene is TRBJ1-2, the V gene TRBV3-1 (or the pseudogene TRBV3-2); 7 nucleotides match TRBD1. Trimming at V came to 0 bases and at J to 8 bases, leaving 3 bases not matched to a gene. The CDR3 runs to 13 residues. CDR1 is LGHDT, CDR2 YNNKEL, per germline (reference sequence). The CDR3 DNA reads TGTGCCAGCAGCCAAGAGGGGACAGTGGGCTACACCTTC. Translated, it gives CASSQEGTVGYTF.

This chain links TRBV19 with TRBJ2-7; 7 nucleotides agree with TRBD2. The CDR3 sequence is 15 residues long. The V and J ends lost 3 bases and 6 bases, in that order; junction bases with no gene match: 11. Germline lookup yields CDR1 LNHDA and CDR2 SQIVND (reference sequence). The CDR3 coding sequence is TGTGCCAGTAGTATTAGTGGACTTACGGGGGGCGAGCAGTACTTC. This gives the protein CASSISGLTGGEQYF.

The chain uses TRBV5-6 and TRBJ2-5; tentative D call: TRBD2 (6 bases). V shed 2 bases and J shed 2 bases, with 7 bases lying between them. Germline loops: CDR1 SGHDT, CDR2 YYEEEE. The CDR3 is made up of 13 amino acids. CDR3 residues: CASSLRGQETQYF. The CDR3 DNA sequence: TGTGCCAGCAGCTTACGGGGGCAAGAGACCCAGTACTTC.

The rearrangement uses TRBV30 and TRBJ1-6, with D hard to call. Between the trimmed V and J ends, which lost 2 bases and 7 bases, there was a span of 9 bases. Germline CDR1 reads GTSNPN; CDR2 reads SVGIG (reference sequence). This CDR3 has 13 amino acids. The CDR3 DNA is TGTGCCTGGAGTTTGAGAAGCAATTCACCCCTCCACTTT. Translated: CAWSLRSNSPLHF.

The chain joins TRBV9 to TRBJ2-2; TRBD1 is a possible D gene (6 bases). The CDR3 is made up of 14 amino acids. With 5 bases removed from V and 0 bases from J, the gap between germline ends came to 8 bases. CDR1 is SGDLS, CDR2 YYNGEE, per germline. CDR3 residues: CASRQGSNTGELFF. The CDR3 coding sequence is TGTGCCAGCAGACAGGGATCGAACACCGGGGAGCTGTTTTTT.

This rearrangement joins TRBV19 to TRBJ2-2; the D gene is possibly TRBD2 (7 bases). Germline CDR1 reads LNHDA; CDR2 reads SQIVND (reference sequence). This CDR3 is built from 16 residues. The V gene lost 1 base and the J gene lost 4 bases, with 13 bases spanning the gap. The CDR3 is CASSIGAGAATGELFF. The CDR3 nucleotides read TGTGCCAGTAGTATAGGCGCGGGGGCCGCCACCGGGGAGCTGTTTTTT.

The chain carries TRBV5-1 and TRBJ2-5, with TRBD2 matching over 7 bases. The germline V gene encodes CDR1 SGHRS and CDR2 YFSETQ. The CDR3 extends over 18 amino acids. V dropped 1 base and J dropped 4; count of bases not matched to a gene: 16. The CDR3 sequence is CASSLLGPGLSVPETQYF. The CDR3 bases are TGCGCCAGCAGCTTGTTGGGGCCGGGACTATCGGTCCCAGAGACCCAGTACTTC.

The rearrangement uses TRBV2 and TRBJ2-5; D uncertain. V shed 4 bases and J shed 1 base, with 7 bases lying between them. The germline V gene encodes CDR1 SNHLY and CDR2 FYNNEI. This CDR3 has 13 residues. CDR3 in DNA: TGTGCCAGCAGTGTTATTCCCCAAGAGACCCAGTACTTC. As protein: CASSVIPQETQYF.

This chain links TRBV6-6 with TRBJ1-1; D might be TRBD1 (5 bases). V lost 6 bases and J 1 base, leaving 15 bases between the germline ends. Germline V gives CDR1 MNHNY, CDR2 SVGAGI (reference sequence). The CDR3 consists of 15 residues. The CDR3 protein is CASRPQKTANTEAFF. The DNA of the CDR3 is TGTGCCAGCAGACCTCAAAAGACAGCGAACACTGAAGCTTTCTTT.

The chain recombines TRBV2 with TRBJ1-5; D possibly corresponds to TRBD1 (6 bases). Germline-derived CDR1 and CDR2 are SNHLY and FYNNEI. Trimming stripped 3 bases from V and 2 bases from J, with 11 bases between. CDR3 size: 15 residues. The CDR3 region has the DNA TGTGCCAGCAGTGATCGGACAGCGGGCAATCAGCCCCAGCATTTT. Its protein is CASSDRTAGNQPQHF.

About this clone itself: At one end the junction does not follow the germline gene, possibly because of a read error. The chain uses TRBV7-7 and TRBJ2-3; tentatively, D is TRBD2 (6 bases). This CDR3 contains 16 residues. Germline V gene sequence: CDR1 SSHAT, CDR2 FNYEAQ (reference sequence). The CDR3 is CASSPGPRGGTDTQYF. The CDR3 coding sequence is TGTGCTAGCAGCCCCGGGCCCCGCGGGGGCACAGATACGCAGTATTTT.

The chain couples TRBV2 to TRBJ1-5; 8 nucleotides agree with TRBD1. Germline CDR1 is SNHLY and CDR2 is FYNNEI. The CDR3 contains 14 residues. The trim removed 3 bases at V and 5 bases at J, leaving 3 bases unmatched. The CDR3 coding sequence is TGTGCCAGCAGTGATCGGACAGGGTATCAGCCCCAGCATTTT. This sequence encodes CASSDRTGYQPQHF.

This rearrangement joins TRBV27 to TRBJ1-1; the D gene is possibly TRBD1 (6 bases). Germline CDR1 and CDR2: MNHEY and SMNVEV (reference sequence). Trimming took 3 bases from V and 1 from J, leaving 12 bases between them. This CDR3 comprises 15 residues. The CDR3 DNA sequence: TGTGCCAGCAGTTTGTCTTCAGGGGCGAACACTGAAGCTTTCTTT. Protein: CASSLSSGANTEAFF.

The CDR3 sequence is CASSQSGLNIQYF. In nucleotides, the CDR3 is TGCGCCAGCAGCCAGTCGGGGTTAAACATTCAGTACTTC. The chain joins TRBV4-1 to TRBJ2-4; tentatively, D is TRBD2 (5 bases). V was cut by 3 bases and J by 6 bases, with 9 bases left in between. Germline V CDR1 and CDR2: MGHRA, YSYEKL. This CDR3 has 13 residues.

The chain couples TRBV10-1 to TRBJ2-1; 13 nucleotides align to TRBD2. J lost 7 bases, V lost 10 bases, and 7 bases had no gene match. The CDR3 contains 14 residues. In germline, CDR1 is WNHNN, CDR2 SYGVQD (reference sequence). The CDR3 nucleotides read TGCGCCACCGTAACTAGCGGGGGGGCTAATGAGCAGTTCTTC. It yields the protein CATVTSGGANEQFF.

The chain uses TRBV9 and TRBJ1-1; 10 bases match TRBD1. V dropped 3 bases and J dropped 2; count of bases not matched to a gene: 4. The germline CDR1 and CDR2 sequences are SGDLS and YYNGEE. The CDR3 extends over 15 amino acids. The DNA for the CDR3 is TGTGCCAGCAGCGCCCGACAGGGGGCAAACACTGAAGCTTTCTTT. This translates into CASSARQGANTEAFF.

V usage is TRBV7-9 and J usage is TRBJ2-7, with D tentatively TRBD2 (7 bases). The ends were cut back, 1 base at V and 6 bases at J, with 13 bases in the middle. Germline CDR1 is SEHNR and CDR2 is FQNEAQ (reference sequence). The CDR3 has 14 amino acids. The CDR3 DNA follows: TGTGCCAGCAGCTTAGGGGCAGGGGAGGGCGAGCAGTACTTC. Protein: CASSLGAGEGEQYF.

V gene TRBV19 combines with J gene TRBJ2-1; 11 bases line up with TRBD2. The V and J ends lost 3 bases and 0 bases, in that order; junction bases with no gene match: 7. The length of the CDR3 is 18 residues. The germline V gene encodes CDR1 LNHDA and CDR2 SQIVND (reference sequence). The CDR3 loop reads CASSITSGGPGSYNEQFF. In DNA, the CDR3 is TGTGCCAGTAGTATCACTAGCGGGGGCCCCGGCTCCTACAATGAGCAGTTCTTC.